Listed below are T cell receptor beta chains from one sample, sequenced in a study of shared clonotypes between healthy human individuals. TCRdb's copy holds only in-frame clones and misses some; the assay was immunoSEQ multiplex PCR. The data contain over a million clones, about four fifths of them singletons. Sequenced input: memory CD4+ T cells from PBMCs. The receptor source for this set is a man in his late teens or twenties in good health. Some clones in this sample may be carry-over from other donors' samples. Both conserved end residues are part of each CDR3. D genes are given only for firm matches. Clone sizes are given selectively: once, few, many, or a class where the clone is expanded.

TRBV7-3	12	-	-	TRBJ2-1	TGTGCCAGCAGCCTCGGGGACAATGAGCAGTTCTTC	CASSLGDNEQFF
TRBV7-9	14	-	TRBD1	TRBJ1-4	TGTGCCAGCAGCACTCGACAGGGGGGTGAAAAACTGTTTTTT	CASSTRQGGEKLFF
TRBV18	14	-	TRBD1	TRBJ1-1	TGTGCCAGCTCTCTCAGGGGGGCGGACACTGAAGCTTTCTTT	CASSLRGADTEAFF
TRBV5-4	16	-	TRBD1	TRBJ2-1	TGTGCCAGCAGCCTTAAACGGACAGGGGGCATCAATGAGCAGTTCTTC	CASSLKRTGGINEQFF
TRBV4-2	15	-	-	TRBJ2-1	TGTGCCAGCAGCCAAGGGACCCCCCGGGGTAATGAGCAGTTCTTC	CASSQGTPRGNEQFF
TRBV4-2	15	-	-	TRBJ2-3	TGTGCCAGCAGCCAAAACAAGGGGGGCACAGATACGCAGTATTTT	CASSQNKGGTDTQYF
TRBV5-6	11	-	-	TRBJ2-5	TGTGCCAGCAGCTTTCTGGGGACCCAGTACTTC	CASSFLGTQYF
TRBV18	13	once	-	TRBJ1-1	TGTGCCAGCTCATCAGACCAGAACACTGAAGCTTTCTTT	CASSSDQNTEAFF
TRBV7-2	12	-	-	TRBJ1-1	TGTGCCAGCAGCTCGGTAAACACTGAAGCTTTCTTT	CASSSVNTEAFF
TRBV7-6	14	-	-	TRBJ1-3	TGTGCCAGCAGCTCCCGGAATCCTGGAAACACCATATATTTT	CASSSRNPGNTIYF
TRBV27	13	many	TRBD1	TRBJ2-7	TGTGCCAGCAGTTTAGGGACAGGGTACGAGCAGTACTTC	CASSLGTGYEQYF
TRBV10-3	14	-	TRBD2	TRBJ2-2	TGTGCCATCGGCGGACTAGCGGGGACCGGGGAGCTGTTTTTT	CAIGGLAGTGELFF
TRBV28	16	-	-	TRBJ2-3	TGTGCCAGCAGTTCACCGGGGGCGGGAGTAGGAGATACGCAGTATTTT	CASSSPGAGVGDTQYF
TRBV28	15	-	-	TRBJ2-2	TGTGCCAGCAGTTTCGGGCGGAGGAACACCGGGGAGCTGTTTTTT	CASSFGRRNTGELFF
TRBV25-1	15	-	-	TRBJ1-4	TGTGCCAGCAGTGACCCGTCGGGAACTAATGAAAAACTGTTTTTT	CASSDPSGTNEKLFF
TRBV5-6	16	once	-	TRBJ2-3	TGTGCCAGCAGCTCGCCCGAAGCTAGCAGCACAGATACGCAGTATTTT	CASSSPEASSTDTQYF
TRBV19	13	-	TRBD1	TRBJ1-1	TGTGCCAGTAGTTCATTGGGTCAGGGGGAGTTGCGGTTT	CASSSLGQGELRF
TRBV27	14	many	-	TRBJ1-5	TGTGCCAGCAGGAGTAACATCCGCAATCAGCCCCAGCATTTT	CASRSNIRNQPQHF
TRBV6-1	18	-	TRBD2	TRBJ2-3	TGTGCCAGCAGTGAAGCTATAGCGGGAGGGCCTGGCACAGATACGCAGTATTTT	CASSEAIAGGPGTDTQYF
TRBV5-1	13	-	-	TRBJ1-1	TGCGCCAGCACCCCAGGCGCGAACACTGAAGCTTTCTTT	CASTPGANTEAFF
TRBV2	14	-	-	TRBJ2-3	TGTGCCAGCAGTCGGCTACAGGGAACAGATACGCAGTATTTT	CASSRLQGTDTQYF
TRBV30	14	-	TRBD2	TRBJ2-5	TGTGCCTCCAGTGGCCCAGCGGGAGGAGAGACCCAGTACTTC	CASSGPAGGETQYF
TRBV18	15	-	TRBD2	TRBJ2-7	TGTGCCAGCTCACCACCCAGCGGGAGAATCTACGAGCAGTACTTC	CASSPPSGRIYEQYF
TRBV14	22	-	TRBD1	TRBJ1-6	TGTGCCAGCAGCCAGCAATTCTCCGGGACAGCCATGACTCTCTCCTATAATTCACCCCTCCACTTT	CASSQQFSGTAMTLSYNSPLHF
TRBV10-1	14	-	-	TRBJ2-5	TGCGCCAGCAGTATGAGCAAAACGAACGAGACCCAGTACTTC	CASSMSKTNETQYF
TRBV20-1	11	-	-	TRBJ2-1	TGCAGTGCACGGAGTGGATATGAGCAGTTCTTC	CSARSGYEQFF
TRBV10-3	14	-	TRBD1	TRBJ2-5	TGTGCCATCAGTATGACAGGGGGCCAGGAGACCCAGTACTTC	CAISMTGGQETQYF
TRBV5-1	13	few	TRBD1	TRBJ2-7	TGCGCCAGCAGCTCGGGACAGAGCTACGAGCAGTACTTC	CASSSGQSYEQYF
TRBV11-2	17	-	TRBD2	TRBJ2-7	TGTGCCAGCAGCCCGACTAGCGGGAGGGCCTCAGGCTACGAGCAGTACTTC	CASSPTSGRASGYEQYF
TRBV2	13	-	TRBD1	TRBJ2-7	TGTGCCAGCAGTGGGGGACAGGCCGTCGAGCAGTACTTC	CASSGGQAVEQYF
TRBV10-3	15	few	-	TRBJ1-2	TGTGCCATCAGTGAGTCAGGGAGGGAGGAATATGGCTACACCTTC	CAISESGREEYGYTF
TRBV5-1	15	-	-	TRBJ1-1	TGCGCCAGCAGCTTGGACGGTCGGAGTAACACTGAAGCTTTCTTT	CASSLDGRSNTEAFF
TRBV7-9	14	once	-	TRBJ1-3	TGTGCCAGCAGCTTAGTGGCCTCTGGAAACACCATATATTTT	CASSLVASGNTIYF
TRBV28	15	-	-	TRBJ1-3	TGTGCCAGCAGTTCTGGGTCAGGGACTGGAAACACCATATATTTT	CASSSGSGTGNTIYF